This T cell receptor (beta chain) was sequenced during a study of early T cells in non-severe SARS-CoV-2 infection. The overall study: Bulk RNA isolated from unsorted whole blood underwent sequencing; chains were not paired. Study results and limitations: VDJdb matching skewed toward anti-spike CD8 responses, missing private and CD4 specificities.

There are many counts of this clonotype. What it binds is not known. The V segment lost 4 bases and the J segment 7 bases; nucleotides outside the gene matches: 4. The CDR3 spans 13 residues. The germline V gene has CDR1 SGHAT and CDR2 FQNNGV. Individual cDNA molecules were tagged with unique molecular identifiers. TCRdb recomputed calls from the 5' RACE reads with MiXCR, one row per CDR3 protein. The data hold some 30,000 distinct CDR3 sequences, with approximately 5% observed a single time. V and J are TRBV11-2 and TRBJ2-1, with 7 bases identical to TRBD2. This sequence was found in an adult who was a healthcare worker with PCR-confirmed SARS-CoV-2 infection or an uninfected control (not recorded which). The source material was whole blood. CDR3 DNA: TGTGCCAGCAGCTCCCGGCGGGAGAATGAGCAGTTCTTC. Its protein product is CASSSRRENEQFF.